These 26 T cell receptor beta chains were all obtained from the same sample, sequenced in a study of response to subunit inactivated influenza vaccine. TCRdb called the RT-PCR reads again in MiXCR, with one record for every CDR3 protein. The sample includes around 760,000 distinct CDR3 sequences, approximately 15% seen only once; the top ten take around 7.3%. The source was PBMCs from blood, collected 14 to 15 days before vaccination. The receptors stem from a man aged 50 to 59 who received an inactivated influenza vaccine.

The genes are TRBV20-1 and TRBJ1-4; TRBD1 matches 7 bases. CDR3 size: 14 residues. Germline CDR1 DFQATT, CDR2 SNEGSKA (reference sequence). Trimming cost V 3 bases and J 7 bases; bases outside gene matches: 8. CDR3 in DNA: TGCAGTGCTAGCCGACAGGGAGGGTTTGAAAAACTGTTTTTT. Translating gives CSASRQGGFEKLFF.

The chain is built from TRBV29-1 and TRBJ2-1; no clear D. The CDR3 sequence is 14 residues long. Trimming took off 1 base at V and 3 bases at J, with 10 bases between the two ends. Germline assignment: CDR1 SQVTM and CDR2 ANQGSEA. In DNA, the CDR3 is TGCAGCGTTGAAGCGCAAAGAGTCTACAATGAGCAGTTCTTC. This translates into CSVEAQRVYNEQFF.

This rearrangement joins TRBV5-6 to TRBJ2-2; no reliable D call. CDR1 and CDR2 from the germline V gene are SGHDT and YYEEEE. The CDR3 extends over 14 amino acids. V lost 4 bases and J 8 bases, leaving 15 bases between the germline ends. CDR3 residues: CASSPPGVFGELFF. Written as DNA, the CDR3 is TGTGCCAGCAGCCCCCCAGGAGTCTTTGGGGAGCTGTTTTTT.

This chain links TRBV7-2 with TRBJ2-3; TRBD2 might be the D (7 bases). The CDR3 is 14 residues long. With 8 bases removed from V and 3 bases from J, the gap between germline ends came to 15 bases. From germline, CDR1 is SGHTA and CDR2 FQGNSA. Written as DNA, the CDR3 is TGTGCCAGCGGCCGAGGGGGGGGTACAGATACGCAGTATTTT. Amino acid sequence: CASGRGGGTDTQYF.

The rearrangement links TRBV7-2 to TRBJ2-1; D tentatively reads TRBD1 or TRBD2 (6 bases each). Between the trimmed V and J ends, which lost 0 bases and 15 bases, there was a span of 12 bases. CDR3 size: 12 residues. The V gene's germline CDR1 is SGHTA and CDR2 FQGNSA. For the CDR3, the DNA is TGTGCCAGCAGCTTAGCGTACAGGGAGGTGTTCTTC. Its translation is CASSLAYREVFF.

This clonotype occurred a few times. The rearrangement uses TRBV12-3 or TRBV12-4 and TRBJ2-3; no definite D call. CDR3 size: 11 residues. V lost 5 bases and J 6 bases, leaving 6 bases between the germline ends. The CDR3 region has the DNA TGTGCCAGCAGTATTCGGGATACGCAGTATTTT. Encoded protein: CASSIRDTQYF.

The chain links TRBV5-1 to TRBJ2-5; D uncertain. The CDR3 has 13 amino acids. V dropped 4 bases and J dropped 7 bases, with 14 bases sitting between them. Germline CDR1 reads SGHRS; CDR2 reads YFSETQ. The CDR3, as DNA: TGCGCCAGCAGCGCTACATGGGGTGTGACCCAGTACTTC. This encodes CASSATWGVTQYF.

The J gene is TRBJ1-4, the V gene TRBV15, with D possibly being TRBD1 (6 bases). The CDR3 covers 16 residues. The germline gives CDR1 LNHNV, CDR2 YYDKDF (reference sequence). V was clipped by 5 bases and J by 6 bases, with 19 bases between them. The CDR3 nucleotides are TGTGCCACCAGCGGCCAGGACAGATGGGCCTATGAAAAACTGTTTTTT. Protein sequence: CATSGQDRWAYEKLFF.

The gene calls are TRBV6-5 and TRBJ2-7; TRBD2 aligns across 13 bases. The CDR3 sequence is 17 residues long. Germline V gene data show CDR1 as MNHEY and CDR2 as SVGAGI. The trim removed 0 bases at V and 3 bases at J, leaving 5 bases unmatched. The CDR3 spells CASSYSGLAGVVYEQYF. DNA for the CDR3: TGTGCCAGCAGTTACTCCGGACTAGCGGGAGTCGTCTACGAGCAGTACTTC.

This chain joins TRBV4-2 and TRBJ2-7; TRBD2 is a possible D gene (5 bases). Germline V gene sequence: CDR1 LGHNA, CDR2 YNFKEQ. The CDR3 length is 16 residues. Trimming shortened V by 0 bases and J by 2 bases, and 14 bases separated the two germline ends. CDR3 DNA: TGTGCCAGCAGCCAAGACGGGAACAGAGGCCCCTACGAGCAGTACTTC. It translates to CASSQDGNRGPYEQYF.

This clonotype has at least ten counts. The CDR3 loop reads CASILLGEWMGAPEAFF. The CDR3 DNA reads as TGTGCCAGTATTCTGCTGGGGGAGTGGATGGGTGCCCCTGAAGCTTTCTTT. The genes are TRBV12-3 or TRBV12-4 and TRBJ1-1, with D possibly being TRBD1 (5 bases). The V and J ends lost 9 bases and 6 bases respectively, with 29 bases between them. The CDR3 is made up of 17 amino acids.

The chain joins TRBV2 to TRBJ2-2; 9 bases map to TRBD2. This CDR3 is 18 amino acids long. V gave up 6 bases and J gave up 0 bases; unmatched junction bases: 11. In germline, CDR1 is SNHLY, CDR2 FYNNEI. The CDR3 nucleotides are TGTGCCAGCAGGGGATTCGGCGGGAGGGCCGCGAACACCGGGGAGCTGTTTTTT. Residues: CASRGFGGRAANTGELFF.

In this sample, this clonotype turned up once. The CDR3 is CASSQPGLIPYEQYF. The CDR3 nucleotides are TGTGCCAGCAGCCAACCGGGACTAATTCCCTACGAGCAGTACTTC. V and J are TRBV3-1 and TRBJ2-7; TRBD2 aligns across 7 bases. The CDR3 spans 15 residues. Germline loops: CDR1 LGHDT, CDR2 YNNKEL (reference sequence). The junction had 6 bases not matched to a gene; V was cut back by 2 bases and J by 2 bases.

CDR3 in DNA: TGCAGTGCTAGCCCACCCGGGACTAGCTCCTACAATGAGCAGTTCTTC. Its translation: CSASPPGTSSYNEQFF. The rearrangement joins TRBV20-1 to TRBJ2-1, with 8 nucleotides matching TRBD2. Germline loops: CDR1 DFQATT, CDR2 SNEGSKA (reference sequence). Trimming at V came to 3 bases and at J to 0 bases, leaving 7 bases not matched to a gene. This CDR3 spans 16 amino acids.

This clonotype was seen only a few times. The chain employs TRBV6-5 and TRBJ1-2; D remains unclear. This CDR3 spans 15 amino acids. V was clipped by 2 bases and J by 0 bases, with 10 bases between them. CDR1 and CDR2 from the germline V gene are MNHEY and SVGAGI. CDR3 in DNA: TGTGCCAGCAGTTACAGCCGGGTAGCTAACTATGGCTACACCTTC. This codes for CASSYSRVANYGYTF.

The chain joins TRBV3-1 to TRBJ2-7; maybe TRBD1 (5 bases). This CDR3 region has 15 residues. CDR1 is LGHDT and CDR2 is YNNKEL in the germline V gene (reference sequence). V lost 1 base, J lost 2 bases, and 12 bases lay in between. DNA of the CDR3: TGTGCCAGCAGCCAAGGTCCAGGGATAGCCTACGAGCAGTACTTC. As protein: CASSQGPGIAYEQYF.

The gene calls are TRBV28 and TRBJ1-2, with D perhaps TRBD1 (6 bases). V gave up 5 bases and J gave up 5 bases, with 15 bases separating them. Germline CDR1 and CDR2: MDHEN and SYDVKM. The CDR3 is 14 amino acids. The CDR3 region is CASSEQGIGYGYTF. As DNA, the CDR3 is TGTGCCAGCAGTGAACAGGGAATTGGGTATGGCTACACCTTC.

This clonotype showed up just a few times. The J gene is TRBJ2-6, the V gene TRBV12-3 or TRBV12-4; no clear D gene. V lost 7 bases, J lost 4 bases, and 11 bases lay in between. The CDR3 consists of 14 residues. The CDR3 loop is CASKTPRGANVLTF. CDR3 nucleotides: TGTGCCAGCAAGACCCCCAGGGGGGCCAACGTCCTGACTTTC.

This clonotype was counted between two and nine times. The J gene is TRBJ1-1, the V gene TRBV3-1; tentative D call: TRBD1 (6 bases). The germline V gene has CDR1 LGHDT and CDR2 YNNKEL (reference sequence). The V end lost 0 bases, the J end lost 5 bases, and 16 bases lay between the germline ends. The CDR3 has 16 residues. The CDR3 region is CASSQEGGGLGTEAFF. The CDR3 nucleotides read TGTGCCAGCAGCCAAGAGGGTGGGGGGCTGGGAACTGAAGCTTTCTTT.

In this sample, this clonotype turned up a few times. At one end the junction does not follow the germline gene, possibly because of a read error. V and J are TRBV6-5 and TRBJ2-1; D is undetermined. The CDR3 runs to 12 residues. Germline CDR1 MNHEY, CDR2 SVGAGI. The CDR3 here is CASSPPGPRWDF. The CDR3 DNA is TGTGCCAGCAGTCCTCCGGGCCCCCGTTGGGACTTC.

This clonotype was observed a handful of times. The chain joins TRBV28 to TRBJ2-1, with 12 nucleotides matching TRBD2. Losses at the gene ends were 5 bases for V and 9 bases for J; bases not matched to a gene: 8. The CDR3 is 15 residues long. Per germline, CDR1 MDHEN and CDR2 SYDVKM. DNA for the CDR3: TGTGCCAGCAGTCCCAGGACTAGCGGGATTTCTGAGCAGTTCTTC. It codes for CASSPRTSGISEQFF.

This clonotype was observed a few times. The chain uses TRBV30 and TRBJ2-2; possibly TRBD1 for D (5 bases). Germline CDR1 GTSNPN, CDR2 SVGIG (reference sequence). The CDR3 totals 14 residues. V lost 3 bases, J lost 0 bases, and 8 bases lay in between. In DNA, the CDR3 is TGTGCCTGGAGCTGGGGCGCGAACACCGGGGAGCTGTTTTTT. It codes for CAWSWGANTGELFF.

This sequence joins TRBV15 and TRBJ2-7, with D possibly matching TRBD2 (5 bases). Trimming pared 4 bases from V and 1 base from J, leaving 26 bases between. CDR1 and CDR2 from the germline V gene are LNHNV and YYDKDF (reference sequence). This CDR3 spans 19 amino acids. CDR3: CATSNDGYGLSGRSYEQYF. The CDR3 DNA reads TGTGCCACCAGCAACGACGGGTACGGACTCAGCGGCCGTTCCTACGAGCAGTACTTC.

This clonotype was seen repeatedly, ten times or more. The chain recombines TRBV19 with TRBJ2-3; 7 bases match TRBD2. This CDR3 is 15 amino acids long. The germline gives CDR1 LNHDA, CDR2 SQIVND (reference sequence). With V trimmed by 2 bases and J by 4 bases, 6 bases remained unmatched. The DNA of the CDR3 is TGTGCCAGTAGTATATACAGCGGGAAGGCAGATACGCAGTATTTT. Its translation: CASSIYSGKADTQYF.

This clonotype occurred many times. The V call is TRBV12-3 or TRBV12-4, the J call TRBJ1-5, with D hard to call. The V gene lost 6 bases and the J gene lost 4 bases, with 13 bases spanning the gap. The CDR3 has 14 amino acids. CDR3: CASRQNAANQPQHF. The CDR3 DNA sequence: TGTGCCAGCAGACAAAACGCCGCGAATCAGCCCCAGCATTTT.

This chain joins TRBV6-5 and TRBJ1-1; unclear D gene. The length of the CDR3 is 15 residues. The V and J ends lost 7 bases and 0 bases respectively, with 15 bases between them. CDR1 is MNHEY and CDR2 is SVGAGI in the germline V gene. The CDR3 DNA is TGTGCCAGCACTTCGGAACAACGCATGAACACTGAAGCTTTCTTT. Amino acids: CASTSEQRMNTEAFF.